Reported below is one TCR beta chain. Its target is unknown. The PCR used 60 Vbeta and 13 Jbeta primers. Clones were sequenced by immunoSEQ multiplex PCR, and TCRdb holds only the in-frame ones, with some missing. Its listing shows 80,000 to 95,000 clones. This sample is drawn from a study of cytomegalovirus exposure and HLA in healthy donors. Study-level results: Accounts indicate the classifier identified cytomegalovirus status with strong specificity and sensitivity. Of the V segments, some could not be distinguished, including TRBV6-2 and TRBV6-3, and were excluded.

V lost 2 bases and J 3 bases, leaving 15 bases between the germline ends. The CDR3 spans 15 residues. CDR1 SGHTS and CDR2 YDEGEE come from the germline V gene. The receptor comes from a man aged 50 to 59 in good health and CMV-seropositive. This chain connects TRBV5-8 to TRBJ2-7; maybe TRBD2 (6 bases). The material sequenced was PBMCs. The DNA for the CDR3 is TGTGCCAGCAGCTTTTGGGACGGGAGCAACTACGAGCAGTACTTC. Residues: CASSFWDGSNYEQYF.